This T cell receptor beta chain was documented in a study of blood T cell repertoires in COVID-19. The CDR3 loop spans 14 amino acids. Looked up from germline, CDR1 is SEHNR and CDR2 is FQNEAQ (reference sequence). V gave up 0 bases and J gave up 1 base; unmatched junction bases: 0. Only one count was recorded for this clone. Profiled with immunoSEQ multiplex PCR; TCRdb holds only in-frame clones, not every one. The sample carries about 170,000 clones, 70% to 85% recorded once. The V gene is TRBV7-9, the J gene TRBJ2-7; 7 bases are shared with TRBD2. The TCR comes from a woman aged 65 to 85 in a cohort exposed to, infected with or recovered from COVID-19 (not recorded which). Sequences were obtained from PBMCs or T cells enriched from blood (not recorded which). The CDR3 is CASSLAGGSYEQYF. CDR3 nucleotide sequence: TGTGCCAGCAGCTTAGCGGGAGGGTCCTACGAGCAGTACTTC.